This TCR beta chain was profiled in a study of blood T cell repertoires in COVID-19. At the level of the study: From the United States, Italy and Spain came samples of acute and convalescent COVID-19.

The method was immunoSEQ multiplex PCR; TCRdb's version includes in-frame clones alone and lacks a portion of them. The sample yields approximately 440,000 clones, roughly 91% seen once. Participants, about 18 to 90 years old, spanned under 25 US areas. The germline gives CDR1 MGHRA, CDR2 YSYEKL. This CDR3 contains 15 residues. Trimming left V 1 base short and J 6 bases short, with 10 bases between. The V gene is TRBV4-1, the J gene TRBJ1-6; D is undetermined. The material sequenced was PBMCs or T cells enriched from blood (not recorded which). This sequence originates from a man between 18 and 35 years old who had recovered from COVID-19. The CDR3 region is CASSQVIGSNSPLHF. CDR3 nucleotide sequence: TGCGCCAGCAGCCAAGTGATAGGGAGTAATTCACCCCTCCACTTT.